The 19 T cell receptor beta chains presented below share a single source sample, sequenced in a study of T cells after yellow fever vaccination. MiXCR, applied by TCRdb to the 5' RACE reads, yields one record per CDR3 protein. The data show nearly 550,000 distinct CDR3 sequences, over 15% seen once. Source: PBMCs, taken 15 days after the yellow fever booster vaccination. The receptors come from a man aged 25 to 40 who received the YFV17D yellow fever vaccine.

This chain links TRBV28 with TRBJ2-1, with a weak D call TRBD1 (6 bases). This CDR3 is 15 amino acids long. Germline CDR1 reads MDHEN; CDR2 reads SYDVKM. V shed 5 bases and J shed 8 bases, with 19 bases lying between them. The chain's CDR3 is CASSPPRGYMYEQFF. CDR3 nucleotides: TGTGCCAGCAGTCCTCCAAGGGGGTACATGTATGAGCAGTTCTTC.

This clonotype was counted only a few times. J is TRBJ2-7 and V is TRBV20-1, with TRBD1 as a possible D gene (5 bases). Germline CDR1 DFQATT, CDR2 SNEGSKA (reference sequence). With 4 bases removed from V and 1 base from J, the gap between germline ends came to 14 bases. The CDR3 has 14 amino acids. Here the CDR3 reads CSAKSTGFSYEQYF. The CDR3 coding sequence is TGCAGTGCTAAATCCACAGGTTTTTCCTACGAGCAGTACTTC.

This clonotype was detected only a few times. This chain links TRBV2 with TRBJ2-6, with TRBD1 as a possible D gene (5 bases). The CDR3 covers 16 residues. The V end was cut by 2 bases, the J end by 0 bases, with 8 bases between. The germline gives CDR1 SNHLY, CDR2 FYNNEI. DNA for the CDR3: TGTGCCAGCAGTGAAATGGGGCGCTCTGGGGCCAACGTCCTGACTTTC. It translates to CASSEMGRSGANVLTF.

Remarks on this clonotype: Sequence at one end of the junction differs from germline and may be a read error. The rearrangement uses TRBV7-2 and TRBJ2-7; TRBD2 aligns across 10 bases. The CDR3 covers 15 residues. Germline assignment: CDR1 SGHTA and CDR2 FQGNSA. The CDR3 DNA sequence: TGTGCCAGCAGCCTAGCCGGGACTAGCGCGAGAGAGCAGTACTTC. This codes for CASSLAGTSAREQYF.

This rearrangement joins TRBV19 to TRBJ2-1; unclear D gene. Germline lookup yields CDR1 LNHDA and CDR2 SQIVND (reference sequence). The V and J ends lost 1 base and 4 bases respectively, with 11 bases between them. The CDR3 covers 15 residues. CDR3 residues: CASSIAIREYNEQFF. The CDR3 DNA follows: TGTGCCAGTAGTATAGCCATCCGAGAGTACAATGAGCAGTTCTTC.

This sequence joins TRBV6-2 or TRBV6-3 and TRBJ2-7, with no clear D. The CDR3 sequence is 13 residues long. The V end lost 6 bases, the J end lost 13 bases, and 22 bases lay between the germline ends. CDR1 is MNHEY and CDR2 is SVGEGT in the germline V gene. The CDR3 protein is CASRNTEIPVCYF. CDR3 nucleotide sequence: TGTGCCAGCAGGAACACAGAGATCCCCGTTTGTTACTTC.

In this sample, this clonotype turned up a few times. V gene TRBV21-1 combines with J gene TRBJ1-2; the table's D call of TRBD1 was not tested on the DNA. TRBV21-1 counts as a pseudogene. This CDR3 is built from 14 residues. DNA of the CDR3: TGTGCCAGCAGCAAGGGAGACAGGGGATATGGCTACACCTTC. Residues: CASSKGDRGYGYTF.

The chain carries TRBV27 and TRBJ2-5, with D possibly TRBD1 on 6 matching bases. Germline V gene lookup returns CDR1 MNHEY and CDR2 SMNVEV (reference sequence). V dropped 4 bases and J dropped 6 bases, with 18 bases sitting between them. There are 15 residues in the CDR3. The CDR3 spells CASSSPDRLGKTQYF. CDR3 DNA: TGTGCCAGCAGTTCTCCGGACAGATTAGGGAAGACCCAGTACTTC.

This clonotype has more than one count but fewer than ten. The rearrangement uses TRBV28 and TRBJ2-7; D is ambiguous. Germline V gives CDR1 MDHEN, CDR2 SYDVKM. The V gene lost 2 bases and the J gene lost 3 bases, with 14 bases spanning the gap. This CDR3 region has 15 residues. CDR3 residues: CASSLGLTEIYEQYF. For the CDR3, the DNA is TGTGCCAGCAGTTTAGGGCTGACCGAAATCTACGAGCAGTACTTC.

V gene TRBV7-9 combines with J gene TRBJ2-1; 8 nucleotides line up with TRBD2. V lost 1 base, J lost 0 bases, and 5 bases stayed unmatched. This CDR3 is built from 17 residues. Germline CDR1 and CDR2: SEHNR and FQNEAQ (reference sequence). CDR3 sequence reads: CASSLGTTSGSYNEQFF. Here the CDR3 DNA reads TGTGCCAGCAGCTTAGGAACTACTAGCGGCTCCTACAATGAGCAGTTCTTC.

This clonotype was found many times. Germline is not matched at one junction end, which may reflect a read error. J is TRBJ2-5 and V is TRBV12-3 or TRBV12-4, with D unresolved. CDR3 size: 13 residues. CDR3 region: CASSLVSQETQYF. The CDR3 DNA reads TGCGCCAGCAGCTTGGTTAGCCAAGAGACCCAGTACTTC.

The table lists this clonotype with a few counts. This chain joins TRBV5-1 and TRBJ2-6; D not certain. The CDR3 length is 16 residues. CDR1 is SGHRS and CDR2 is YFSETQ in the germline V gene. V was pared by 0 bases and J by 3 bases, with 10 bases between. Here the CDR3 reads CASSLVALGGANVLTF. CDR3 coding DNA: TGCGCCAGCAGCTTGGTGGCCTTGGGTGGGGCCAACGTCCTGACTTTC. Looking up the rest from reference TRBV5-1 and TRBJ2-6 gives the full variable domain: KAGVTQTPRYLIKTRGQQVTLSCSPISGHRSVSWYQQTPGQGLQFLFEYFSETQRNKGNFPGRFSGRQFSNSRSEMNVSTLELGDSALYLCASSLVALGGANVLTFGAGSRLTVL.

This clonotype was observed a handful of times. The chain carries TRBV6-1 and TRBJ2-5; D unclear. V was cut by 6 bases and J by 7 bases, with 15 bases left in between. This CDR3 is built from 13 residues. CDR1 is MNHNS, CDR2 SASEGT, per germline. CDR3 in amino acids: CASSPGVLGTQYF. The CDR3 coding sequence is TGTGCCAGCAGCCCCGGAGTCCTGGGGACCCAGTACTTC.

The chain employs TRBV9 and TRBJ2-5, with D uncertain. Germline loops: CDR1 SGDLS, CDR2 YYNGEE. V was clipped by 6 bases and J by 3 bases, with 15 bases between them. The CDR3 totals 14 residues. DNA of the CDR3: TGTGCCAGCACCAAATCAACTCGGGAAGAGACCCAGTACTTC. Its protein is CASTKSTREETQYF.

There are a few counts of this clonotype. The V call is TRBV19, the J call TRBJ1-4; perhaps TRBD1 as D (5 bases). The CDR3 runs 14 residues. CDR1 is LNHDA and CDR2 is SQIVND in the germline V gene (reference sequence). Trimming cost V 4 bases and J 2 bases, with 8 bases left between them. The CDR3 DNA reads TGTGCCAGTAGTACGACAGCCACTAATGAAAAACTGTTTTTT. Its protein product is CASSTTATNEKLFF.

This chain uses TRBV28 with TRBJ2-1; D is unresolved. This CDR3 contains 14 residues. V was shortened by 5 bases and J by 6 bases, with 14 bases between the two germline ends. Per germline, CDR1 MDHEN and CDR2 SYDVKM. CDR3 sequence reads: CASSPRPSVNEQFF. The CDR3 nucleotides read TGTGCCAGCAGTCCCCGGCCCTCGGTCAATGAGCAGTTCTTC. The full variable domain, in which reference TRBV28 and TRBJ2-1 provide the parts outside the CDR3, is DVKVTQSSRYLVKRTGEKVFLECVQDMDHENMFWYRQDPGLGLRLIYFSYDVKMKEKGDIPEGYSVSREKKERFSLILESASTNQTSMYLCASSPRPSVNEQFFGPGTRLTVL.

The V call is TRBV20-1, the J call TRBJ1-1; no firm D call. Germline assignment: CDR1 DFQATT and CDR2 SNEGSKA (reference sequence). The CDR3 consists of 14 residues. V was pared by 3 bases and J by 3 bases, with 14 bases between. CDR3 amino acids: CSASGLAADTEAFF. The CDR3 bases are TGCAGTGCTAGTGGTTTGGCGGCGGACACTGAAGCTTTCTTT.

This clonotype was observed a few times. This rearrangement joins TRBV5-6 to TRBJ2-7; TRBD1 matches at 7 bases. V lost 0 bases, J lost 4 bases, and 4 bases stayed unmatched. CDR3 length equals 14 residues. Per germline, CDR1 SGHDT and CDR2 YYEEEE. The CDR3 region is CASSLVLRGYEQYF. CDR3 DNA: TGTGCCAGCAGCTTGGTGCTCAGGGGGTACGAGCAGTACTTC.

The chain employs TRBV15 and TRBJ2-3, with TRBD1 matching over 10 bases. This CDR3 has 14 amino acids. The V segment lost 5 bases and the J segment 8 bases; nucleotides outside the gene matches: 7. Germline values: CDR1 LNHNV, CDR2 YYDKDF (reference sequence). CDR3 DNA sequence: TGTGCCACCAGCCCGGGACAGGGGTTATTTACGCAGTATTTT. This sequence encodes CATSPGQGLFTQYF. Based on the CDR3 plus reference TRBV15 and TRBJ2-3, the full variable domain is DAMVIQNPRYQVTQFGKPVTLSCSQTLNHNVMYWYQQKSSQAPKLLFHYYDKDFNNEADTPDNFQSRRPNTSFCFLDIRSPGLGDTAMYLCATSPGQGLFTQYFGPGTRLTVL.